This is a list of T cell receptor beta chains from one sample in a study of technical replicates of blood from a handful of donors. Repertoires were generated with immunoSEQ multiplex PCR, while TCRdb's copy carries only in-frame clones and drops some. The data hold approximately 52,000 clones, with around 90% observed a single time. Sequencing input: PBMCs. The receptors were sampled from a human donor in good health. Some clones in this sample may be carry-over from other donors' samples. Each CDR3 is given with its conserved first and last residue. D genes are given only for firm matches. Clone size is shown for a subset of rows, as once, few, many or a class of expanded clone.

D gene	clone size	J gene	V gene	CDR3 DNA	CDR3 protein
TRBD2	.	TRBJ2-5	TRBV7-6	TGTGCCAGCAGCTTAGTCCGATTAGCGGGTATATTGGGGACCCAGTACTTC	CASSLVRLAGILGTQYF
.	.	TRBJ1-1	TRBV7-9	TGTGCCAGCAGCTTAGGACTAACCGCGATGAACACTGAAGCTTTCTTT	CASSLGLTAMNTEAFF
TRBD1	.	TRBJ1-6	TRBV5-5	TGTGCCAGCAGCTTTGCCCCGTTGGACAGGGGATCACCCCTCCACTTT	CASSFAPLDRGSPLHF
.	.	TRBJ2-3	TRBV4-1	TGCGCCAGCAGCCAACGCTCGGGAGGCACAGATACGCAGTATTTT	CASSQRSGGTDTQYF
.	.	TRBJ2-3	TRBV11-3	TGTGCCAGCAGCCAAACGGGACTTTTGGATACGCAGTATTTT	CASSQTGLLDTQYF
.	.	TRBJ2-3	TRBV21-1	TGTGCCAGCAGCTCAGAAGTAGCGGCAGATACGCAGTATTTT	CASSSEVAADTQYF
.	.	TRBJ1-1	TRBV25-1	TGTGCCAGCCTCGAGGGGGATTGGACTGAAGCTTTCTTT	CASLEGDWTEAFF
TRBD2	.	TRBJ2-7	TRBV19	TGTGCCAGTAGTCCGGCCGGGACTAGAGTTTGGCAGTACTTC	CASSPAGTRVWQYF
TRBD1	.	TRBJ1-2	TRBV5-3	TGTGCCAGAAGCTGTGACAGGGTAAGCTATGGCTACACCTTC	CARSCDRVSYGYTF
TRBD1	.	TRBJ1-5	TRBV7-9	TGTGCCAGCAGCTTAAAAGGGGGCGGTCAGCCCCAGCATTTT	CASSLKGGGQPQHF
TRBD1	.	TRBJ1-5	TRBV5-6	TGTGCCAGCAGCCCGGGACAGGGGGGGAATCAGCCCCAGCATTTT	CASSPGQGGNQPQHF
.	once	TRBJ1-2	TRBV6-1	TGTGCCAGCAACCAGAATAATGGAGGCGGCTATGGCTACACCTTC	CASNQNNGGGYGYTF
TRBD2	.	TRBJ2-1	TRBV9	TGTGCCAGCAGCGAGCCGACGGGGGGGAATGAGCAGTTCTTC	CASSEPTGGNEQFF
TRBD1	.	TRBJ2-5	TRBV7-9	TGTGCCGAGAAGCGAGGGGGCGACCAAGAGACCCAGTACTTC	CAEKRGGDQETQYF
.	.	TRBJ1-3	TRBV2	TGTGCCAGCAGTGAGGTACGCGGAGGAAACACCATATATTTT	CASSEVRGGNTIYF
.	.	TRBJ2-2	TRBV27	TGTGCCAGCAGTTTATCGAATCCGGACACCGGGGAGCTGTTTTTT	CASSLSNPDTGELFF
TRBD2	.	TRBJ2-7	TRBV30	TGTGCCTGGAGTCCACTAGCGGGCCTCTCCTACGAGCAGTACTTC	CAWSPLAGLSYEQYF
.	once	TRBJ2-7	TRBV6-1	TGTGCCAGTAAGGAGGGGTCGCCAGGGAATGAAGAGCAGTACTTC	CASKEGSPGNEEQYF
TRBD2	.	TRBJ2-1	TRBV30	TGTGCCTGGGGAATAGCGGGAACCTGGGATGAGCAGTTCTTC	CAWGIAGTWDEQFF
TRBD2	once	TRBJ2-5	TRBV5-1	TGCGCCAGCAGAGGACTAGCGGGAGTGTCCGCACAAGAGACCCAGTACTTC	CASRGLAGVSAQETQYF
TRBD2	.	TRBJ2-2	TRBV7-3	TGTGCCAGCAGCAACGGACTAGCGGCGAACACCGGGGAGCTGTTTTTT	CASSNGLAANTGELFF
TRBD1	.	TRBJ1-2	TRBV6-1	TGTGCCAGCAGTCAGGAACAGGGGGCCTATGGCTACACCTTC	CASSQEQGAYGYTF
.	.	TRBJ2-7	TRBV30	TGTGCCTGGAGTAAGGGGCGCTACGAGCAGTACTTC	CAWSKGRYEQYF
.	.	TRBJ1-2	TRBV13	TGTGCCAGCAGCTTGGGCAGGATCTATGGCTACACCTTC	CASSLGRIYGYTF
TRBD1	.	TRBJ1-1	TRBV10-3	TGTGCCACCCGACAGGGGGCGAGCACTGAAGCTTTCTTT	CATRQGASTEAFF
.	.	TRBJ2-5	TRBV5-1	TGCGCCAGCAGCTTGACGACAAGCCAAGAGACCCAGTACTTC	CASSLTTSQETQYF
.	.	TRBJ1-5	TRBV2	TGTGCCAGCAGTCCAGGGAATCAGCCCCAGCATTTT	CASSPGNQPQHF
.	.	TRBJ1-2	TRBV4-3	TGCGCCAGCAGCCAAGAGGGGGGAAGAAGCGGCTACACCTTC	CASSQEGGRSGYTF
.	.	TRBJ1-1	TRBV11-2	TGTGCCAGCAGCTTAGTAGGTCGGGGCGTCAGGGGAAGAACTGAAGCTTTCTTT	CASSLVGRGVRGRTEAFF
.	.	TRBJ1-1	TRBV4-1	TGCGCCAGCAGCCAGATCGACAGGTTCGCTGAAGCTTTCTTT	CASSQIDRFAEAFF
TRBD1	.	TRBJ2-7	TRBV19	TGTGCCAGTAGACCGGAGGGGACAGGGGATTACGAGCAGTACTTC	CASRPEGTGDYEQYF
TRBD1	.	TRBJ1-1	TRBV4-2	TGTGCCAGCAGCACCGGACAGGGCAACACTGAAGCTTTCTTT	CASSTGQGNTEAFF
.	.	TRBJ2-1	TRBV27	TGTGCCAGCAGTTTATCGGCGGGCAGCTCCTACAATGAGCAGTTCTTC	CASSLSAGSSYNEQFF
.	.	TRBJ2-1	TRBV5-1	TGCGCCAGCAGCCCCTCCGGGGGATACAATGAGCAGTTCTTC	CASSPSGGYNEQFF
.	.	TRBJ1-5	TRBV4-1	TGCGCCAGCAGCCAAGAGGCGGCCGGGCAGCCCCAGCATTTT	CASSQEAAGQPQHF
TRBD1	.	TRBJ1-3	TRBV5-6	TGTGCCAGCAGCTTTTACAGGGGGCAGGGAAACACCATATATTTT	CASSFYRGQGNTIYF
.	.	TRBJ2-3	TRBV4-3	TGCGCCAGCAGCCCGACGGGGGGCAGAGATACGCAGTATTTT	CASSPTGGRDTQYF
TRBD1	.	TRBJ1-1	TRBV11-2	TGTGCCAGCAGCCCAACAGGGGGCGGAGGGGAAGCTTTCTTT	CASSPTGGGGEAFF
TRBD1	.	TRBJ2-5	TRBV7-6	TGTGCCAGCAGCTTAGCCGGACAGGGGTGGCAGACCCAGTACTTC	CASSLAGQGWQTQYF
TRBD2	.	TRBJ2-5	TRBV7-6	TGTGCCAGCAGCACGACTAGCGGGGGGCGGCGGGAGACCCAGTACTTC	CASSTTSGGRRETQYF
TRBD1	.	TRBJ2-5	TRBV15	TGTGCCACCAGCAAAAACAGGGGTGGCCAAGAGACCCAGTACTTC	CATSKNRGGQETQYF
.	.	TRBJ1-3	TRBV4-3	TGCGCCAGCAGCCAAGATCGCTCTGCGTCTGGAAACACCATATATTTT	CASSQDRSASGNTIYF
.	.	TRBJ1-5	TRBV6-6	TGTGCCAGCAGTACTCCACCTCAGCCCCAGCATTTT	CASSTPPQPQHF
TRBD2	.	TRBJ2-2	TRBV6-5	TGTGCCAGCAGTCCCCCGGGGGGTCCTGGGGAGCTGTTTTTT	CASSPPGGPGELFF
TRBD2	once	TRBJ2-1	TRBV4-1	TGCGCCAGCAGCCAAGGAAGGGGCACTAGCGGGAGGGCCGGGAATGAGCAGTTCTTC	CASSQGRGTSGRAGNEQFF
TRBD2	.	TRBJ2-7	TRBV5-1	TGCGCCACCAGGGTAGGCGGGGGGTCAGCCTACGAGCAGTACTTC	CATRVGGGSAYEQYF
.	.	TRBJ1-5	TRBV27	TGTGCCAGCAGTATCGGGACAAAGGGCAATCAGCCCCAGCATTTT	CASSIGTKGNQPQHF
.	once	TRBJ1-1	TRBV10-2	TGCGCCAGCAGTGAGCAGTACAACATGAACACTGAAGCTTTCTTT	CASSEQYNMNTEAFF
.	.	TRBJ1-1	TRBV5-1	TGCGCCAGCAGCTTGGGGTCCTCGAGGACTGAAGCTTTCTTT	CASSLGSSRTEAFF
TRBD1	.	TRBJ1-1	TRBV15	TGTGCCACCAGCACCCGACAGGGGATATATCCTGAAGCTTTCTTT	CATSTRQGIYPEAFF
.	few	TRBJ2-2	TRBV7-9	TGTGCCAGCAGCTTCTTGGAAGGGGGAGTCGGGGAGCTGTTTTTT	CASSFLEGGVGELFF
TRBD2	.	TRBJ2-3	TRBV6-5	TGTGCCACCACAGGGCGGGGGGGAAGCACAGATACGCAGTATTTT	CATTGRGGSTDTQYF
.	.	TRBJ2-7	TRBV29-1	TGCAGCGTCGTACTCTCTAGGGAGCAGTACTTC	CSVVLSREQYF
.	.	TRBJ2-1	TRBV6-5	TGTGCCAGCAGTTACTCTGGCCCAAATGAGCAGTTCTTC	CASSYSGPNEQFF
.	.	TRBJ1-6	TRBV7-9	TGTGCCAGCAGCTTATCCAGAAATAATTCACCCCTCCACTTT	CASSLSRNNSPLHF
TRBD1	.	TRBJ1-1	TRBV29-1	TGCAGCGTTGACTCGGGACAGGGGGACACTGAAGCTTTCTTT	CSVDSGQGDTEAFF
.	.	TRBJ2-3	TRBV6-5	TGTGCCAGCTCTAAGCCTGGAGCAGATACGCAGTATTTT	CASSKPGADTQYF
.	.	TRBJ2-1	TRBV7-2	TGTGCCAGCAGCTCCTTCAATGAGCAGTTCTTC	CASSSFNEQFF
TRBD2	.	TRBJ2-3	TRBV4-3	TGCGCCAGCAGCCACCTAGCGGGAGGAGGCACAGATACGCAGTATTTT	CASSHLAGGGTDTQYF